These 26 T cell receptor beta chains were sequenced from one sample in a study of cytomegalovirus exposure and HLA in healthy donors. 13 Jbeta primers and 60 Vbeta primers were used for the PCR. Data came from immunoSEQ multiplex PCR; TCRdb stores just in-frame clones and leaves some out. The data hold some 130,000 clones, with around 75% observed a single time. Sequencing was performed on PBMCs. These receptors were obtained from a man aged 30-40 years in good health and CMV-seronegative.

CDR3 region: CASSYGTGGTGELFF. CDR3 sequence (DNA): TGTGCCAGCAGCTACGGGACAGGGGGCACCGGGGAGCTGTTTTTT. The genes are TRBV5-6 and TRBJ2-2; 11 nucleotides agree with TRBD1. J lost 4 bases, V lost 3 bases, and 2 bases had no gene match. This CDR3 spans 15 amino acids. CDR1 SGHDT and CDR2 YYEEEE come from the germline V gene.

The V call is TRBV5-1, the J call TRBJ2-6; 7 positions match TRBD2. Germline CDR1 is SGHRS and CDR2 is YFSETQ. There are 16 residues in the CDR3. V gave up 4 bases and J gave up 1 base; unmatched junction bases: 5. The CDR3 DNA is TGCGCCAGCAGCCGGGAGGCTGTATCTGGGGCCAACGTCCTGACTTTC. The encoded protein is CASSREAVSGANVLTF.

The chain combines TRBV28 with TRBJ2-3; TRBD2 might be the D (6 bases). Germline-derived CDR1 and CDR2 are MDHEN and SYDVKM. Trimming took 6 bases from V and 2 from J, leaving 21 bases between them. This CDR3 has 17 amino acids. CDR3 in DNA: TGTGCCAGCAGCACCCCGCTAGAGGGACTCACCACAGATACGCAGTATTTT. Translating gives CASSTPLEGLTTDTQYF.

Here the CDR3 reads CASSLARLETQYF. CDR3 nucleotide sequence: TGTGCCAGCAGCTTAGCCAGGTTGGAGACCCAGTACTTC. The chain employs TRBV7-2 and TRBJ2-5; D uncertain. The germline V gene encodes CDR1 SGHTA and CDR2 FQGNSA. Trimming cost V 0 bases and J 5 bases, with 7 bases left between them. The CDR3 loop spans 13 amino acids.

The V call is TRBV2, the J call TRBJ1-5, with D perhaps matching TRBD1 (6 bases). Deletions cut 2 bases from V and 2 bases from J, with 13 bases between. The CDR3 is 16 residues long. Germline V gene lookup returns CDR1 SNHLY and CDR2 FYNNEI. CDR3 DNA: TGTGCCAGCAGTGAACAGGGCAGGGGCGGCAATCAGCCCCAGCATTTT. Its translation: CASSEQGRGGNQPQHF.

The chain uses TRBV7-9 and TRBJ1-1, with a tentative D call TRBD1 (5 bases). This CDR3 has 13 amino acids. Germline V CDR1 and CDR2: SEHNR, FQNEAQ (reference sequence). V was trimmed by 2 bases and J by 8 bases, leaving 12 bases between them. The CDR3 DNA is TGTGCCAGCAGCTTAAGCGGGGGAGCCGAAGCTTTCTTT. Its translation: CASSLSGGAEAFF.

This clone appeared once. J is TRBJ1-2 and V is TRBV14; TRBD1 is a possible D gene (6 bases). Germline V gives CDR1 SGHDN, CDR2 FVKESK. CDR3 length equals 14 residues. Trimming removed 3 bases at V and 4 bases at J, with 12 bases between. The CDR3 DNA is TGTGCCAGCAGCCAGCAGGGGTCCGGCTATGGCTACACCTTC. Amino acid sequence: CASSQQGSGYGYTF.

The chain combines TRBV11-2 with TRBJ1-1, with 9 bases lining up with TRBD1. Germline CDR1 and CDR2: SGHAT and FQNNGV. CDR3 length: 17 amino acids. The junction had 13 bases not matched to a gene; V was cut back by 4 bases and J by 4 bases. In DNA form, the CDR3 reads TGTGCCAGCAGCTCAAGACCCGACAGGGGGGGAGCCACTGAAGCTTTCTTT. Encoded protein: CASSSRPDRGGATEAFF. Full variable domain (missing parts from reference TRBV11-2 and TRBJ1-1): EAGVAQSPRYKIIEKRQSVAFWCNPISGHATLYWYQQILGQGPKLLIQFQNNGVVDDSQLPKDRFSAERLKGVDSTLKIQPAKLEDSAVYLCASSSRPDRGGATEAFFGQGTRLTVV.

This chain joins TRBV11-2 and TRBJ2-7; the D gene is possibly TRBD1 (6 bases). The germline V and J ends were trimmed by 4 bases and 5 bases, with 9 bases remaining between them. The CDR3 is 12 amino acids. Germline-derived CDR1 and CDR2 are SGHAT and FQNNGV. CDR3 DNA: TGTGCCAGCAGCTCCTGGGGGCACGAGCAGTACTTC. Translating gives CASSSWGHEQYF.

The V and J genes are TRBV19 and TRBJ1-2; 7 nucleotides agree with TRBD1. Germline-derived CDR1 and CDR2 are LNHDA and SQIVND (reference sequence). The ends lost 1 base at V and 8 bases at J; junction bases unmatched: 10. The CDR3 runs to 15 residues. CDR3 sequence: CASSIGPGRGHGYTF. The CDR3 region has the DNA TGTGCCAGTAGTATAGGCCCCGGAAGGGGGCACGGCTACACCTTC.

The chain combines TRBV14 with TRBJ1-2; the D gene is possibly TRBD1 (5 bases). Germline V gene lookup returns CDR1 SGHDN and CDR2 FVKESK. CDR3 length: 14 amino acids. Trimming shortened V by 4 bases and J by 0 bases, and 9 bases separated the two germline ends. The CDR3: CASSPRQSNYGYTF. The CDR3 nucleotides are TGTGCCAGCAGCCCGCGACAGTCTAACTATGGCTACACCTTC.

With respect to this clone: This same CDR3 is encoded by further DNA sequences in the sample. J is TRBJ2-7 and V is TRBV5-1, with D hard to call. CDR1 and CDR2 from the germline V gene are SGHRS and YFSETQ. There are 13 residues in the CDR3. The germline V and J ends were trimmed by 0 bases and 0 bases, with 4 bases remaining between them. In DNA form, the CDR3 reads TGCGCCAGCAGCTTGGGGAGCTCCTACGAGCAGTACTTC. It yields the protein CASSLGSSYEQYF. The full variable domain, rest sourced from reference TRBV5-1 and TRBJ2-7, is KAGVTQTPRYLIKTRGQQVTLSCSPISGHRSVSWYQQTPGQGLQFLFEYFSETQRNKGNFPGRFSGRQFSNSRSEMNVSTLELGDSALYLCASSLGSSYEQYFGPGTRLTVT.

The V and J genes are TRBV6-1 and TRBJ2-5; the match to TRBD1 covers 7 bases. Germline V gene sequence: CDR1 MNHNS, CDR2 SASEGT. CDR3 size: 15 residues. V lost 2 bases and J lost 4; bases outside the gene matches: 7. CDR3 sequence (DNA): TGTGCCAGCAGTGAATCGTGGCAGGGGGTAGAGACCCAGTACTTC. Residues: CASSESWQGVETQYF.

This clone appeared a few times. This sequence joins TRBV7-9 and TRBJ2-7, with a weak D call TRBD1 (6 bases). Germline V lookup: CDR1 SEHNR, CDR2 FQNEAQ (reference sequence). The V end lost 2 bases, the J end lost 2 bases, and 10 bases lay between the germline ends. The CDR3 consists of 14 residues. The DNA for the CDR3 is TGTGCCAGCAGCTTATCAGGGGACCCCTACGAGCAGTACTTC. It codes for CASSLSGDPYEQYF.

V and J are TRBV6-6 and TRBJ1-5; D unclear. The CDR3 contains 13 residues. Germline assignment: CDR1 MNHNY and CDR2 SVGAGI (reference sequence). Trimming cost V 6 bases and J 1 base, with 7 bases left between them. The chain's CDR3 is CASSEISNQPQHF. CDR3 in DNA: TGTGCCAGCAGCGAGATAAGCAATCAGCCCCAGCATTTT.

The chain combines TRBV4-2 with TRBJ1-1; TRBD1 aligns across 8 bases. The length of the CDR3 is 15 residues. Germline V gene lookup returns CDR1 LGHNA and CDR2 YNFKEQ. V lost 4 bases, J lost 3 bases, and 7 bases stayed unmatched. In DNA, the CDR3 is TGTGCCAGCAGCCGCCCGACAGGGGAGGACACTGAAGCTTTCTTT. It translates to CASSRPTGEDTEAFF.

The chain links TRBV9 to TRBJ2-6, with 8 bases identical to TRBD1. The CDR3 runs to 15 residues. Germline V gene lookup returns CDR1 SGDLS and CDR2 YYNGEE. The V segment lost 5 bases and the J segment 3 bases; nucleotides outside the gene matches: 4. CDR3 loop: CASRDRVFGANVLTF. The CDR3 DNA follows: TGTGCCAGCAGGGACAGGGTCTTTGGGGCCAACGTCCTGACTTTC.

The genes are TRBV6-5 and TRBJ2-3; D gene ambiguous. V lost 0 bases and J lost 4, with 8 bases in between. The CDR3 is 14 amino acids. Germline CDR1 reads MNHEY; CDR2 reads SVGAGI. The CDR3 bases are TGTGCCAGCAGTTACTCGGCGAGCGCAGATACGCAGTATTTT. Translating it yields CASSYSASADTQYF.

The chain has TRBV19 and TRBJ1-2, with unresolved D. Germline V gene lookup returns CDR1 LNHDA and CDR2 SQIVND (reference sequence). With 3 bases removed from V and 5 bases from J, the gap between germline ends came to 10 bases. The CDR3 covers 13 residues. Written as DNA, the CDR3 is TGTGCCAGTAGTATGGAGGGTTGGTATGGCTACACCTTC. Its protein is CASSMEGWYGYTF.

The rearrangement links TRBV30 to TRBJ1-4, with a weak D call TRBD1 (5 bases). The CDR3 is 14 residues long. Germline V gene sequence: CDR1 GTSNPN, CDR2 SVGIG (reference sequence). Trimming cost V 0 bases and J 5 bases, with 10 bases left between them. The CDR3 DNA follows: TGTGCCTGGAGTGTGGGGCAGTCGAATGAAAAACTGTTTTTT. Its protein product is CAWSVGQSNEKLFF.

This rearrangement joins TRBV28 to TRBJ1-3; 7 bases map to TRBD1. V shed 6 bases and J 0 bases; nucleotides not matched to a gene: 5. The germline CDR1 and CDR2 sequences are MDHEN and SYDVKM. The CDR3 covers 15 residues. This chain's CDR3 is CASRLGTASGNTIYF. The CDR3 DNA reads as TGTGCCAGCAGACTCGGGACAGCCTCTGGAAACACCATATATTTT.

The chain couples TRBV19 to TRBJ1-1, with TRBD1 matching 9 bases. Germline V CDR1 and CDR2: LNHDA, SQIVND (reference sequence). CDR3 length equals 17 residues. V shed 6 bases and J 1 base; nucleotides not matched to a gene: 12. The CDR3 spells CASRTRDREGSNTEAFF. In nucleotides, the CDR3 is TGTGCCAGTAGAACCCGGGACAGGGAAGGGTCGAACACTGAAGCTTTCTTT.

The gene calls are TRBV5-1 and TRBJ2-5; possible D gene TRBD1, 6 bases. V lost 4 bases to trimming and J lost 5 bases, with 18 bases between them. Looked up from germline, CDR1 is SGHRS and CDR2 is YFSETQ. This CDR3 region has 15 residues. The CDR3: CASSPVQGDGETQYF. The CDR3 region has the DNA TGCGCCAGCAGCCCGGTACAGGGCGACGGGGAGACCCAGTACTTC. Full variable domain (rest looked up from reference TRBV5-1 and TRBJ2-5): KAGVTQTPRYLIKTRGQQVTLSCSPISGHRSVSWYQQTPGQGLQFLFEYFSETQRNKGNFPGRFSGRQFSNSRSEMNVSTLELGDSALYLCASSPVQGDGETQYFGPGTRLLVL.

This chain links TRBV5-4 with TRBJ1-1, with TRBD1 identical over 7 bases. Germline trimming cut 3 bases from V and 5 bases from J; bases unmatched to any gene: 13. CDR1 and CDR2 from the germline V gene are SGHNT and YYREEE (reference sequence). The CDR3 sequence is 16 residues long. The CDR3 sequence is CASSSMTGKAGTEAFF. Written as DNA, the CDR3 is TGTGCCAGCAGCTCGATGACAGGGAAGGCTGGGACTGAAGCTTTCTTT.

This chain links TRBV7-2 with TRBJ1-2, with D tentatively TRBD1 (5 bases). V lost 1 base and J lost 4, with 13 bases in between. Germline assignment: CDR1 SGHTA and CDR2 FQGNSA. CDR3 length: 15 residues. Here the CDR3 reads CASSLGGEGGYGYTF. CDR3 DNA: TGTGCCAGCAGCTTAGGAGGGGAGGGAGGCTATGGCTACACCTTC.

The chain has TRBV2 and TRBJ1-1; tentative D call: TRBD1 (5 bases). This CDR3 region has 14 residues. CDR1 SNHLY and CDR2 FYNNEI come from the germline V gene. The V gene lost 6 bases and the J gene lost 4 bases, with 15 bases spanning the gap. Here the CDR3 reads CASRSIRGGTEAFF. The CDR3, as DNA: TGTGCCAGCAGATCGATCCGGGGGGGCACTGAAGCTTTCTTT.